This TCR beta chain was sequenced during a study of blood T cell repertoires in COVID-19. Overall study context: Collection of acute and convalescent COVID-19 samples took place in the United States, Italy and Spain. Sources were T cells, B-cell-depleted T cells, or PBMCs; the material itself was cDNA or gDNA.

The authors' processing: For nucleated cells, counts were estimated from reference gene primer amplification. The assay was immunoSEQ multiplex PCR, and TCRdb's table has in-frame clones only and misses some. V, J and clone size are taken as reported in that table, and D and trimming were inferred from the DNA itself. The sample contains fewer than 80,000 clones, roughly four fifths of which appear only once. The sample consisted of peripheral blood. This sequence originates from a woman older than 75 with acute or convalescent COVID-19.

The CDR3 DNA reads TGTGCCAGTAGTTTCTACAGCGGAGCGGGAGCCAAAAACATTCAGTACTTC. It is translated as CASSFYSGAGAKNIQYF. This chain connects TRBV19 to TRBJ2-4; D is perhaps TRBD2 (6 bases). Trimming removed 5 bases at V and 0 bases at J, with 17 bases between. Germline V gene lookup returns CDR1 LNHDA and CDR2 SQIVND (reference sequence). This CDR3 region has 17 residues. Together with reference TRBV19 and TRBJ2-4, the CDR3 gives the full variable domain: DGGITQSPKYLFRKEGQNVTLSCEQNLNHDAMYWYRQDPGQGLRLIYYSQIVNDFQKGDIAEGYSVSREKKESFPLTVTSAQKNPTAFYLCASSFYSGAGAKNIQYFGAGTRLSVL.